This T cell receptor (beta chain) appears in the sequencing data of a study of CD8+CD57+ T cells in acquired aplastic anemia. Sequencing involved patients with CD8+CD57+ cell expansion previously shown by flow cytometry. Severe acquired aplastic anemia was the diagnosis recorded for all patients. Comment on this clonotype: The antigen is undetermined.

Germline V gene data show CDR1 as SGHTA and CDR2 as FQGNSA. V lost 0 bases and J 0 bases, leaving 9 bases between the germline ends. The CDR3 extends over 16 amino acids. Study-level results: Significant differences in CD8+ Simpson's diversity were not observed between patients and controls.

Investigators profiled TCR beta VDJ and CDR3 from genomic DNA template. TCRdb re-derived calls from the reads in MiXCR, one entry per CDR3 protein. Here the sample spans 200,000 to 250,000 distinct CDR3 sequences, 55% to 65% being singletons. Input material: sorted CD4+, CD8+, or CD8+CD57+ T cells (not recorded which) from PBMCs. The receptor was derived from a human donor with aplastic anemia. V and J are TRBV7-2 and TRBJ1-3; D not resolved. The CDR3 reads CASSLASGLSGNTIYF. The DNA for the CDR3 is TGTGCCAGCAGCTTAGCATCAGGCCTCTCTGGAAACACCATATATTTT.